A single sample is the source of the 27 T cell receptor beta chains below, sequenced in a study of T cell responses to AZD1222 COVID-19 vaccine. TCRdb keeps only in-frame clones here, not all; method: immunoSEQ multiplex PCR. The sample contains some 100,000 clones, about 88% of which appear only once. The source was peripheral blood, collected on day 0 of AZD1222 vaccination. These receptor sequences come from an adult in good health.

The chain uses TRBV7-3 and TRBJ1-2; D may be TRBD1 (5 bases). Trimming removed 2 bases from V and 8 bases from J, with 12 bases in between. The CDR3 extends over 13 amino acids. The V gene's germline CDR1 is SGHTA and CDR2 FQGTGA. CDR3 in DNA: TGTGCCAGCAGCTTATACACAGGAGCAGGCTACACCTTC. Translating gives CASSLYTGAGYTF.

The chain is built from TRBV11-2 and TRBJ2-2; D could derive from TRBD1 or TRBD2 (5 bases each). The CDR3 runs 16 residues. Trimming took 5 bases from V and 3 from J, leaving 16 bases between them. The V gene's germline CDR1 is SGHAT and CDR2 FQNNGV. The CDR3 DNA sequence: TGTGCCAGCAGCCAAAAACAGGAGAGGGACACCGGGGAGCTGTTTTTT. Protein product: CASSQKQERDTGELFF.

This clone appeared once. The V and J genes are TRBV6-5 and TRBJ2-1; 9 nucleotides match TRBD2. CDR3 size: 15 residues. V gave up 6 bases and J gave up 4 bases; unmatched junction bases: 7. The V gene's germline CDR1 is MNHEY and CDR2 SVGAGI. Here the CDR3 reads CASSPSGGQYNEQFF. The CDR3 nucleotides are TGTGCCAGCAGCCCCAGCGGGGGGCAGTACAATGAGCAGTTCTTC.

Only one count was recorded for this clone. The CDR3 DNA reads TGTGCCAGCAGCGTGCGGAGCACAGATACGCAGTATTTT. Translating gives CASSVRSTDTQYF. The rearrangement joins TRBV9 to TRBJ2-3; no reliable D call. The CDR3 is 13 amino acids. Germline loops: CDR1 SGDLS, CDR2 YYNGEE. The V end lost 2 bases, the J end lost 0 bases, and 4 bases lay between the germline ends.

This sequence joins TRBV7-9 and TRBJ1-1; a possible D gene is TRBD1 (6 bases). Germline loops: CDR1 SEHNR, CDR2 FQNEAQ (reference sequence). This CDR3 contains 14 residues. Deletions cut 7 bases from V and 0 bases from J, with 12 bases between. The CDR3 bases are TGTGCCAGCACCGGACAGTTAATGAACACTGAAGCTTTCTTT. Translated: CASTGQLMNTEAFF.

The CDR3 loop reads CASSLLSGTDNTGELFF. In nucleotides, the CDR3 is TGTGCCAGCAGTTTACTCTCCGGGACTGACAACACCGGGGAGCTGTTTTTT. The chain recombines TRBV28 with TRBJ2-2, with D possibly TRBD2 on 6 matching bases. Germline CDR1 MDHEN, CDR2 SYDVKM. The length of the CDR3 is 17 residues. The V gene lost 2 bases and the J gene lost 2 bases, with 15 bases spanning the gap.

The chain employs TRBV6-2 or TRBV6-3 and TRBJ2-1, with D possibly TRBD2 on 5 matching bases. This CDR3 has 20 amino acids. CDR1 is MNHEY and CDR2 is SVGEGT in the germline V gene. Trimming left V 0 bases short and J 11 bases short, with 32 bases between. CDR3 in amino acids: CASSYSNQEGRGFPFWKQFF. The CDR3 DNA is TGTGCCAGCAGTTACTCGAATCAGGAAGGTCGCGGGTTCCCTTTCTGGAAGCAGTTCTTC.

This clone was observed a single time. V gene TRBV28 combines with J gene TRBJ1-1; D gene ambiguous. The CDR3 is 14 amino acids. CDR1 MDHEN and CDR2 SYDVKM come from the germline V gene. Between the trimmed V and J ends, which lost 6 bases and 0 bases, there was a span of 11 bases. CDR3: CASSIGRMNTEAFF. The CDR3 nucleotides are TGTGCCAGCAGCATCGGACGGATGAACACTGAAGCTTTCTTT.

On this clone: At the DNA level, this CDR3 is encoded by other sequences in the same sample as well. The rearrangement joins TRBV5-1 to TRBJ2-1; 11 nucleotides match TRBD2. Germline V lookup: CDR1 SGHRS, CDR2 YFSETQ. Trimming cost V 4 bases and J 6 bases; bases outside gene matches: 6. The CDR3 runs 15 residues. This CDR3 reads CASSPGTSGTNEQFF. The CDR3 coding sequence is TGCGCCAGCAGCCCGGGGACTAGCGGAACCAATGAGCAGTTCTTC.

This chain joins TRBV11-2 and TRBJ2-5; the D call may be TRBD1 or TRBD2 (5 bases each). This CDR3 comprises 17 residues. The V end lost 5 bases, the J end lost 2 bases, and 21 bases lay between the germline ends. From germline, CDR1 is SGHAT and CDR2 FQNNGV. CDR3 protein: CASSPRRATGPQETQYF. Written as DNA, the CDR3 is TGTGCCAGCAGCCCCCGGCGGGCCACAGGACCGCAAGAGACCCAGTACTTC.

J is TRBJ1-2 and V is TRBV7-8; 8 nucleotides match TRBD1. After removal of 4 bases from V and 6 bases from J, the junction contained 1 base not matched to a gene. The germline gives CDR1 SGHVS, CDR2 FQNEAQ. The CDR3 extends over 12 amino acids. The CDR3 nucleotides are TGTGCCAGCAGCTCGACAGGGGATGGCTACACCTTC. Translating it yields CASSSTGDGYTF.

This clone appeared a single time. V usage is TRBV11-2 and J usage is TRBJ1-1, with TRBD1 identical over 7 bases. The J segment lost 5 bases and the V segment lost 4 bases, leaving 10 bases of the junction unmatched. Germline loops: CDR1 SGHAT, CDR2 FQNNGV. This CDR3 has 15 amino acids. For the CDR3, the DNA is TGTGCCAGCAGCTCCTCAGGGGGACTGGAGACTGAAGCTTTCTTT. It translates to CASSSSGGLETEAFF.

This chain joins TRBV19 and TRBJ1-2, with D possibly matching TRBD1 (6 bases). CDR1 is LNHDA and CDR2 is SQIVND in the germline V gene (reference sequence). V lost 5 bases and J 5 bases, leaving 12 bases between the germline ends. This CDR3 contains 13 residues. CDR3 nucleotide sequence: TGTGCCAGTAGTCCTAACAGGGTGTATGGCTACACCTTC. This encodes CASSPNRVYGYTF.

This chain joins TRBV27 and TRBJ2-1, with unresolved D. Per the germline V gene, CDR1 is MNHEY and CDR2 is SMNVEV (reference sequence). CDR3 length: 13 residues. V dropped 0 bases and J dropped 3 bases, with 3 bases sitting between them. The CDR3 DNA is TGTGCCAGCAGTTTATCCCTCTACAATGAGCAGTTCTTC. It encodes CASSLSLYNEQFF.

For the CDR3, the DNA is TGTGCCATCAGTGAGTCTATCTCGCTCTCCTACGAGCAGTACTTC. It specifies CAISESISLSYEQYF. V and J are TRBV10-3 and TRBJ2-7; the D is unclear. V lost 0 bases, J lost 0 bases, and 9 bases lay in between. CDR3 length: 15 residues. The germline V gene encodes CDR1 ENHRY and CDR2 SYGVKD.

The chain has TRBV29-1 and TRBJ1-1, with D unclear. V was pared by 3 bases and J by 3 bases, with 11 bases between. The CDR3 extends over 13 amino acids. Looked up from germline, CDR1 is SQVTM and CDR2 is ANQGSEA. CDR3 nucleotide sequence: TGCAGCGTTGATTCGGTGTTGGACACTGAAGCTTTCTTT. Protein sequence: CSVDSVLDTEAFF.

The CDR3 DNA sequence: TGCGCCAGCAGCCTGACGGGGCACCAAGAGACCCAGTACTTC. As protein: CASSLTGHQETQYF. The chain carries TRBV4-1 and TRBJ2-5; D may match TRBD1 or TRBD2 (5 bases each). The germline V and J ends were trimmed by 4 bases and 0 bases, with 9 bases remaining between them. The CDR3 consists of 14 residues. Germline V gene data show CDR1 as MGHRA and CDR2 as YSYEKL.

This sequence joins TRBV6-5 and TRBJ1-5; no firm D call. The CDR3 is 12 amino acids. V was clipped by 6 bases and J by 5 bases, with 8 bases between them. The germline gives CDR1 MNHEY, CDR2 SVGAGI. The CDR3 reads CASSNTDQPQHF. CDR3 DNA: TGTGCCAGCAGCAATACAGATCAGCCCCAGCATTTT.

This clone appeared a single time. The V call is TRBV27, the J call TRBJ2-1; 7 nucleotides align to TRBD1. The CDR3 runs to 16 residues. Trimming at V came to 5 bases and at J to 0 bases, leaving 7 bases not matched to a gene. Germline lookup yields CDR1 MNHEY and CDR2 SMNVEV (reference sequence). CDR3 DNA sequence: TGTGCCAGCAGTGACGGGACAGCGAGCTCCTACAATGAGCAGTTCTTC. It yields the protein CASSDGTASSYNEQFF.

This clone has just one count. This rearrangement joins TRBV10-1 to TRBJ2-2, with 9 bases aligning to TRBD2. This CDR3 region has 16 residues. Germline V CDR1 and CDR2: WNHNN, SYGVQD (reference sequence). V lost 2 bases and J lost 6; bases outside the gene matches: 7. The CDR3 DNA reads as TGCGCCAGCAGTGAGCGGTTAGCGGGAGCCGCCGGGGAGCTGTTTTTT. Translation gives CASSERLAGAAGELFF.

This clone was recorded a few times. The DNA for the CDR3 is TGTGCCAGCAGTTCTCAGGGGACTGAAGCTTTCTTT. Translated, it gives CASSSQGTEAFF. The chain joins TRBV12-3 or TRBV12-4 to TRBJ1-1; the D gene is possibly TRBD1 (6 bases). Trimming shortened V by 4 bases and J by 5 bases, and 8 bases separated the two germline ends. This CDR3 comprises 12 residues.

The chain is built from TRBV3-1 (or the pseudogene TRBV3-2) and TRBJ1-6; possibly TRBD1 for D (6 bases). Germline values: CDR1 LGHDT, CDR2 YNNKEL (reference sequence). The CDR3 has 16 amino acids. Trimming took off 4 bases at V and 7 bases at J, with 17 bases between the two ends. The CDR3 bases are TGTGCCAGCAGCCGAACTCACAGGGCCGAAAATTCACCCCTCCACTTT. Translated: CASSRTHRAENSPLHF.

The rearrangement uses TRBV6-5 and TRBJ2-2, with D possibly being TRBD1 (5 bases). The CDR3 is made up of 15 amino acids. Germline lookup yields CDR1 MNHEY and CDR2 SVGAGI. Trimming cost V 2 bases and J 4 bases, with 11 bases left between them. The CDR3 region is CASSYVTGRTGELFF. The CDR3 bases are TGTGCCAGCAGTTACGTAACAGGACGCACCGGGGAGCTGTTTTTT.

The chain recombines TRBV1 with TRBJ1-1; whether TRBD1, the table's D call, matches the DNA was not checked. TRBV1 is described as a pseudogene. The CDR3 runs 13 residues. The CDR3 loop reads CTSSTDRYTEAFF. DNA for the CDR3: TGCACCAGCAGCACAGACAGGTACACTGAAGCTTTCTTT.

CDR3 bases: TGCGCCAGCAGGCGGGGTCCGGCGGATTCACCCCTCCACTTT. It codes for CASRRGPADSPLHF. This chain links TRBV5-1 with TRBJ1-6; D unclear. This CDR3 has 14 amino acids. Between the trimmed V and J ends, which lost 5 bases and 8 bases, there was a span of 14 bases. Germline values: CDR1 SGHRS, CDR2 YFSETQ.

V usage is TRBV5-5 and J usage is TRBJ1-2; 7 nucleotides align to TRBD1. The V segment lost 4 bases and the J segment 0 bases; nucleotides outside the gene matches: 12. This CDR3 region has 17 residues. Germline V CDR1 and CDR2: SGHKS, YYEKEE (reference sequence). The CDR3 DNA sequence: TGTGCCAGCAGCGGAGACGGGACAGCATCTCCTAACTATGGCTACACCTTC. Translation gives CASSGDGTASPNYGYTF.

V is TRBV27 and J is TRBJ2-1; no firm D call. The V end lost 3 bases, the J end lost 0 bases, and 12 bases lay between the germline ends. CDR3 size: 16 residues. CDR1 and CDR2 (germline): MNHEY, SMNVEV (reference sequence). Here the CDR3 DNA reads TGTGCCAGCAGTTTTCGTGGTGCGAGCTCCTACAATGAGCAGTTCTTC. As protein: CASSFRGASSYNEQFF.